One sample yielded the 12 T cell receptor beta chains listed below, sequenced in a study of OX40 agonist ivuxolimab in advanced cancers. This table comes from immunoSEQ multiplex PCR, and its TCRdb copy is limited to in-frame clones, with some not included. This table has roughly 66,000 clones, roughly 80% appearing once. Here the sequenced sample was CD4+ or CD8+ T cells sorted from blood, taken in a trial of the OX40 agonist ivuxolimab. Receptors originate from an adult with an advanced solid tumor such as melanoma, head and neck, liver or kidney cancer.

J is TRBJ1-1 and V is TRBV5-8; D unresolved. CDR1 and CDR2 (germline): SGHTS, YDEGEE. The CDR3 consists of 14 residues. The V and J ends lost 0 bases and 6 bases respectively, with 12 bases between them. The CDR3 coding sequence is TGTGCCAGCAGCTTGGCCCCGCCGGGCGCTGAAGCTTTCTTT. This encodes CASSLAPPGAEAFF. Full variable domain (rest looked up from reference TRBV5-8 and TRBJ1-1): EAGVTQSPTHLIKTRGQQATLRCSPISGHTSVYWYQQALGLGLQFLLWYDEGEERNRGNFPPRFSGRQFPNYSSELNVNALELEDSALYLCASSLAPPGAEAFFGQGTRLTVV.

The chain employs TRBV11-1 and TRBJ2-1; 7 bases map to TRBD1. The CDR3 consists of 13 residues. The germline gives CDR1 SGHAT, CDR2 FQDESV (reference sequence). V dropped 5 bases and J dropped 5; count of bases not matched to a gene: 3. The CDR3 loop is CASSPTGNNEQFF. The CDR3 nucleotides are TGTGCCAGCAGCCCGACAGGGAACAATGAGCAGTTCTTC. The entire variable domain, with the rest obtained from reference TRBV11-1 and TRBJ2-1, is as follows: EAEVAQSPRYKITEKSQAVAFWCDPISGHATLYWYRQILGQGPELLVQFQDESVVDDSQLPKDRFSAERLKGVDSTLKIQPAELGDSAMYLCASSPTGNNEQFFGPGTRLTVL.

This clone was found once. The J gene is TRBJ1-2, the V gene TRBV6-4, with 10 bases matching TRBD1. The CDR3 has 15 residues. V gave up 6 bases and J gave up 2 bases; unmatched junction bases: 6. Germline V gene lookup returns CDR1 MRHNA and CDR2 SNTAGT. CDR3 nucleotide sequence: TGTGCCAGCAGACTTGAGGACAGGGGGAACTATGGCTACACCTTC. Protein sequence: CASRLEDRGNYGYTF.

A single count supports this clone. The chain links TRBV2 to TRBJ2-5, with TRBD1 identical over 7 bases. CDR1 and CDR2 from the germline V gene are SNHLY and FYNNEI. The J segment lost 4 bases and the V segment lost 7 bases, leaving 9 bases of the junction unmatched. CDR3 length equals 14 residues. The CDR3 region is CASKGANNGETQYF. Here the CDR3 DNA reads TGTGCCAGCAAGGGGGCCAACAACGGAGAGACCCAGTACTTC.

This clone was detected a few times. V and J are TRBV18 and TRBJ1-6; the D is unclear. Germline values: CDR1 KGHSH, CDR2 LQKENI. V was shortened by 1 base and J by 0 bases, with 10 bases between the two germline ends. CDR3 length: 17 residues. In DNA form, the CDR3 reads TGTGCCAGCTCACCACTTCAGGAGAGCTCCTATAATTCACCCCTCCACTTT. Encoded protein: CASSPLQESSYNSPLHF. Variable domain in full (rest from reference TRBV18 and TRBJ1-6): NAGVMQNPRHLVRRRGQEARLRCSPMKGHSHVYWYRQLPEEGLKFMVYLQKENIIDESGMPKERFSAEFPKEGPSILRIQQVVRGDSAAYFCASSPLQESSYNSPLHFGNGTRLTVT.

This chain uses TRBV5-1 with TRBJ1-1, with D tentatively TRBD1 (5 bases). Germline loops: CDR1 SGHRS, CDR2 YFSETQ. CDR3 length: 14 amino acids. Trimming left V 1 base short and J 5 bases short, with 12 bases between. The CDR3 sequence is CASSLRQGDTEAFF. In DNA, the CDR3 is TGCGCCAGCAGCTTGAGGCAGGGAGATACTGAAGCTTTCTTT.

This chain links TRBV5-1 with TRBJ2-1, with D perhaps matching TRBD1 or TRBD2 (5 bases each). V dropped 0 bases and J dropped 6 bases, with 10 bases sitting between them. Germline V gene sequence: CDR1 SGHRS, CDR2 YFSETQ. The CDR3 covers 14 residues. The CDR3 is CASSLGGVRNEQFF. In DNA form, the CDR3 reads TGCGCCAGCAGCTTGGGAGGGGTGCGCAATGAGCAGTTCTTC.

As concerns this clone: Distinct nucleotide sequences in the sample also encode this CDR3. The V and J genes are TRBV5-6 and TRBJ1-5; weak D call: TRBD1 (6 bases). This CDR3 spans 14 amino acids. V was pared by 0 bases and J by 4 bases, with 8 bases between. Germline V gene data show CDR1 as SGHDT and CDR2 as YYEEEE. The CDR3 coding sequence is TGTGCCAGCAGCTTGGAGGGGGGAAATCAGCCCCAGCATTTT. Its translation: CASSLEGGNQPQHF.

The J gene is TRBJ2-1, the V gene TRBV30, with 10 positions matching TRBD1. This CDR3 has 16 amino acids. V dropped 1 base and J dropped 8; count of bases not matched to a gene: 11. Germline V gene lookup returns CDR1 GTSNPN and CDR2 SVGIG (reference sequence). The CDR3 is CAWSEKIGTGEDEQFF. The CDR3 DNA sequence: TGTGCCTGGAGTGAAAAGATAGGGACAGGGGAGGATGAGCAGTTCTTC.

The V call is TRBV6-1, the J call TRBJ1-4; D is unclear. CDR3 size: 12 residues. V was trimmed by 6 bases and J by 4 bases, leaving 6 bases between them. Germline CDR1 reads MNHNS; CDR2 reads SASEGT. The CDR3 sequence: CASRPGNEKLFF. The CDR3 DNA reads TGTGCCAGCAGACCGGGTAATGAAAAACTGTTTTTT.

The chain is built from TRBV6-1 and TRBJ2-7, with TRBD1 matching over 7 bases. The CDR3 totals 14 residues. Germline CDR1 MNHNS, CDR2 SASEGT. V was pared by 1 base and J by 3 bases, with 3 bases of the junction left unmatched. The CDR3 loop reads CASSEEGGGYEQYF. As DNA, the CDR3 is TGTGCCAGCAGTGAAGAAGGGGGCGGCTACGAGCAGTACTTC.

CDR3 sequence: CASSLAVDNVLTF. CDR3 bases: TGTGCCAGCAGCTTGGCCGTAGACAACGTCCTGACTTTC. This sequence joins TRBV5-4 and TRBJ2-6; D remains ambiguous. V lost 0 bases to trimming and J lost 9 bases, with 7 bases between them. Germline lookup yields CDR1 SGHNT and CDR2 YYREEE (reference sequence). The CDR3 is made up of 13 amino acids.